This section outlines one T cell receptor beta chain sequence together with its context. Unique molecular identifiers featured in how the TCRbeta library was prepared. TCRdb itself ran the PCR reads through MiXCR, one entry per CDR3 protein. The repertoire includes 150,000 to 200,000 distinct CDR3 sequences, about 6% of them detected once, and around 4.4% sits in the top ten. This CDR3 has 11 amino acids. Trimming shortened V by 5 bases and J by 8 bases, and 7 bases separated the two germline ends. In germline, CDR1 is SEHNR, CDR2 FQNEAQ (reference sequence). The sample is drawn from a study of T-cell reconstitution after alpha-beta-depleted transplantation in children.

This receptor was taken from a girl younger than two with combined immunodeficiency, due to receive a stem cell transplant. The specimen was PBMCs, collected before TCRalphabeta/CD19-depleted stem cell transplant. The rearrangement joins TRBV7-9 to TRBJ2-1; D is undetermined. CDR3 in amino acids: CASSARDEQFF. The CDR3 region has the DNA TGTGCCAGCAGCGCTCGGGATGAGCAGTTCTTC.